The T cell receptor (beta chain) described here comes from a study of response to subunit inactivated influenza vaccine. Using its own MiXCR run on the RT-PCR reads, TCRdb lists one record per CDR3 protein. The data show 450,000 to 550,000 distinct CDR3 sequences, 25% seen once. Comments on this clonotype: Its target is unknown.

Study-wide results and caveats: Authors suggested each seasonal influenza vaccination recruits few new T cells.

The sequencing here drew on CD4+ T cells sorted from PBMCs, taken around 5 days after vaccination. This TCR derives from a man in his forties or fifties who received an inactivated influenza vaccine.

Here the CDR3 DNA reads TGTGCCAGCAGCGAGGGGACAGGGCCCTCCTACGAGCAGTACTTC. Amino acid sequence: CASSEGTGPSYEQYF. The V gene is TRBV9, the J gene TRBJ2-7; TRBD1 aligns across 9 bases. CDR3 size: 15 residues. Germline-derived CDR1 and CDR2 are SGDLS and YYNGEE. J gave up 0 bases and V 3 bases, and 4 bases lay outside the gene matches.